The 26 T cell receptor beta chains in this list originate from one sample, sequenced in a study of blood T cell repertoires in COVID-19. Profiled with immunoSEQ multiplex PCR; TCRdb holds only in-frame clones, not every one. Counted here are roughly 220,000 clones, 80% to 90% occurring once; the ten biggest clones make up roughly 3.7%. Sequenced sample: PBMCs or T cells enriched from blood (not recorded which). The source of these receptors is a woman aged 18-29 years in a cohort exposed to, infected with or recovered from COVID-19 (not recorded which).

The chain carries TRBV6-5 and TRBJ1-4; TRBD1 matches 9 bases. The germline V gene encodes CDR1 MNHEY and CDR2 SVGAGI. V shed 7 bases and J 8 bases; nucleotides not matched to a gene: 8. The CDR3 is made up of 14 amino acids. The CDR3 here is CASIAGTGREKLFF. CDR3 in DNA: TGTGCCAGCATTGCCGGGACAGGGCGGGAAAAACTGTTTTTT.

The rearrangement links TRBV18 to TRBJ2-3; D is unresolved. The CDR3 covers 15 residues. Trimming took 3 bases from V and 0 from J, leaving 10 bases between them. Germline values: CDR1 KGHSH, CDR2 LQKENI. The CDR3: CASSPEMTSTDTQYF. CDR3 bases: TGTGCCAGCTCACCGGAGATGACTAGCACAGATACGCAGTATTTT.

The rearrangement links TRBV7-9 to TRBJ2-3; 8 bases are a match to TRBD1. Trimming cost V 3 bases and J 2 bases; bases outside gene matches: 7. The V gene's germline CDR1 is SEHNR and CDR2 FQNEAQ (reference sequence). CDR3 length equals 16 residues. The CDR3 is CASSLLTGVVTDTQYF. In DNA form, the CDR3 reads TGTGCCAGCAGCTTGTTGACAGGGGTGGTCACAGATACGCAGTATTTT.

The chain carries TRBV19 and TRBJ2-1; 10 bases line up with TRBD2. The junction had 7 bases not matched to a gene; V was cut back by 5 bases and J by 9 bases. The CDR3 has 14 amino acids. Germline assignment: CDR1 LNHDA and CDR2 SQIVND (reference sequence). CDR3 nucleotides: TGTGCCAGTAGTGGCCCCACTAGCGGGGTTGAGCAGTTCTTC. This encodes CASSGPTSGVEQFF. The full variable domain, rest sourced from reference TRBV19 and TRBJ2-1, is DGGITQSPKYLFRKEGQNVTLSCEQNLNHDAMYWYRQDPGQGLRLIYYSQIVNDFQKGDIAEGYSVSREKKESFPLTVTSAQKNPTAFYLCASSGPTSGVEQFFGPGTRLTVL.

J is TRBJ2-1 and V is TRBV9; tentative D call: TRBD1 (5 bases). Trimming removed 0 bases at V and 10 bases at J, with 23 bases between. Germline V lookup: CDR1 SGDLS, CDR2 YYNGEE. This CDR3 is built from 17 residues. This CDR3 reads CASSVEPRVYNEREQFF. CDR3 nucleotides: TGTGCCAGCAGCGTAGAACCCAGGGTATACAATGAGAGGGAGCAGTTCTTC.

V usage is TRBV3-1 (or the pseudogene TRBV3-2) and J usage is TRBJ2-5, with 8 bases fitting TRBD2. V shed 0 bases and J 2 bases; nucleotides not matched to a gene: 5. The CDR3 sequence is 16 residues long. Germline loops: CDR1 LGHDT, CDR2 YNNKEL (reference sequence). This chain's CDR3 is CASSQDLASGQETQYF. The CDR3 DNA sequence: TGTGCCAGCAGCCAAGATCTGGCTAGCGGGCAAGAGACCCAGTACTTC.

Worth noting for this clone: The sample has other DNA sequences that encode this CDR3 too. The J gene is TRBJ1-2, the V gene TRBV7-9, with 10 bases that match TRBD1. This CDR3 has 14 amino acids. Per the germline V gene, CDR1 is SEHNR and CDR2 is FQNEAQ (reference sequence). Unmatched junction bases numbered 3, after V lost 5 bases and J lost 3 bases. The CDR3 bases are TGTGCCAGCAGCCTAGGACAGGGGGACTATGGCTACACCTTC. Amino acids: CASSLGQGDYGYTF.

The chain joins TRBV27 to TRBJ2-7; D is undetermined. V was pared by 6 bases and J by 0 bases, with 9 bases between. Germline assignment: CDR1 MNHEY and CDR2 SMNVEV (reference sequence). The CDR3 is made up of 13 amino acids. This chain's CDR3 is CASRPADSYEQYF. In DNA, the CDR3 is TGTGCCAGCAGGCCTGCGGACTCCTACGAGCAGTACTTC.

This chain uses TRBV12-3 or TRBV12-4 with TRBJ1-5; no reliable D call. Trimming took 2 bases from V and 7 from J, leaving 9 bases between them. The CDR3 is made up of 13 amino acids. CDR3 amino acids: CASSLSGTQPQHF. CDR3 nucleotides: TGTGCCAGCAGTTTATCAGGTACACAGCCCCAGCATTTT.

This chain uses TRBV28 with TRBJ1-1; 8 bases are shared with TRBD1. Germline assignment: CDR1 MDHEN and CDR2 SYDVKM. The V segment lost 5 bases and the J segment 1 base; nucleotides outside the gene matches: 12. The CDR3 runs to 17 residues. This CDR3 is CASSIGTGLDTNTEAFF. The DNA of the CDR3 is TGTGCCAGCAGTATTGGGACAGGCCTCGATACGAACACTGAAGCTTTCTTT.

The chain is built from TRBV7-6 and TRBJ2-3, with 9 bases fitting TRBD2. Per the germline V gene, CDR1 is SGHVS and CDR2 is FNYEAQ. V shed 0 bases and J 3 bases; nucleotides not matched to a gene: 22. The CDR3 loop spans 22 amino acids. Here the CDR3 DNA reads TGTGCCAGCAGCTTAGCTGTCCCCTCACTGATCTCTAGCGGGGAAGAGACAGATACGCAGTATTTT. Amino acids: CASSLAVPSLISSGEETDTQYF. Supplemented by reference TRBV7-6 and TRBJ2-3, the full variable domain reads GAGVSQSPRYKVTKRGQDVALRCDPISGHVSLYWYRQALGQGPEFLTYFNYEAQQDKSGLPNDRFSAERPEGSISTLTIQRTEQRDSAMYRCASSLAVPSLISSGEETDTQYFGPGTRLTVL.

V gene TRBV7-9 combines with J gene TRBJ2-1, with TRBD1 matching 7 bases. V trimming: 3 bases; J trimming: 2 bases; junction bases outside the gene matches: 10. The V gene's germline CDR1 is SEHNR and CDR2 FQNEAQ (reference sequence). The CDR3 extends over 17 amino acids. CDR3 region: CASSFPEGAQTYNEQFF. CDR3 coding DNA: TGTGCCAGCAGCTTCCCCGAGGGGGCGCAGACCTACAATGAGCAGTTCTTC.

A few counts support this clone. V gene TRBV7-9 combines with J gene TRBJ1-2; weak D call: TRBD1 (5 bases). The CDR3 contains 14 residues. Germline V gene lookup returns CDR1 SEHNR and CDR2 FQNEAQ (reference sequence). Trimming pared 3 bases from V and 8 bases from J, leaving 16 bases between. This CDR3 reads CASSFGREFGGYTF. CDR3 coding DNA: TGTGCCAGCAGCTTTGGCAGGGAATTTGGGGGCTACACCTTC.

This clone appeared once. The chain is built from TRBV12-3 or TRBV12-4 and TRBJ1-6, with D perhaps TRBD1 (6 bases). The CDR3 sequence is 12 residues long. Trimming left V 5 bases short and J 14 bases short, with 13 bases between. The CDR3 DNA sequence: TGTGCCAGCAGTCTACAGGGCTTGTCCCTCCACTTT. It codes for CASSLQGLSLHF.

This clone occurred once. The chain has TRBV15 and TRBJ2-6; D is undetermined. Per germline, CDR1 LNHNV and CDR2 YYDKDF (reference sequence). The CDR3 extends over 15 amino acids. V lost 5 bases, J lost 0 bases, and 8 bases lay in between. CDR3 loop: CATSEPDSGANVLTF. DNA for the CDR3: TGTGCCACCAGCGAGCCCGACTCTGGGGCCAACGTCCTGACTTTC.

CDR3 sequence reads: CASSESDNEQFF. The CDR3 DNA reads as TGCGCCAGCAGTGAGTCCGACAATGAGCAGTTCTTC. The chain has TRBV10-2 and TRBJ2-1; D is ambiguous. Trimming stripped 0 bases from V and 5 bases from J, with 2 bases between. Looked up from germline, CDR1 is WSHSY and CDR2 is SAAADI. This CDR3 contains 12 residues.

This chain joins TRBV2 and TRBJ1-2, with D tentatively TRBD1 (5 bases). Looked up from germline, CDR1 is SNHLY and CDR2 is FYNNEI. V gave up 6 bases and J gave up 0 bases, with 11 bases separating them. The CDR3 is 14 residues long. CDR3 coding DNA: TGTGCCAGCAGCTATCAGGGTTCTAACTATGGCTACACCTTC. Translating gives CASSYQGSNYGYTF.

This rearrangement joins TRBV9 to TRBJ1-3; D is unclear. V lost 0 bases to trimming and J lost 1 base, with 8 bases between them. CDR1 is SGDLS and CDR2 is YYNGEE in the germline V gene. The CDR3 is 15 residues long. DNA of the CDR3: TGTGCCAGCAGCGTAGATGGAGCTTCTGGAAACACCATATATTTT. Protein product: CASSVDGASGNTIYF.

V gene TRBV7-9 combines with J gene TRBJ1-2; D not certain. This CDR3 is built from 16 residues. Trimming removed 0 bases at V and 5 bases at J, with 16 bases between. Germline V gene data show CDR1 as SEHNR and CDR2 as FQNEAQ (reference sequence). CDR3 residues: CASSLAVGGMGYGYTF. The CDR3 DNA reads as TGTGCCAGCAGCTTAGCGGTTGGAGGGATGGGGTATGGCTACACCTTC. The full variable domain, completed using reference TRBV7-9 and TRBJ1-2, is DTGVSQNPRHKITKRGQNVTFRCDPISEHNRLYWYRQTLGQGPEFLTYFQNEAQLEKSRLLSDRFSAERPKGSFSTLEIQRTEQGDSAMYLCASSLAVGGMGYGYTFGSGTRLTVV.

J is TRBJ1-2 and V is TRBV19, with 10 bases identical to TRBD1. This CDR3 comprises 16 residues. CDR1 and CDR2 from the germline V gene are LNHDA and SQIVND (reference sequence). Trimming removed 5 bases from V and 4 bases from J; junction bases left unmatched: 10. The DNA for the CDR3 is TGTGCCAGTAGTCCCCGGGACAGGGGATTTGGCTATGGCTACACCTTC. Encoded protein: CASSPRDRGFGYGYTF.

In this sample, this clone turned up once. V usage is TRBV19 and J usage is TRBJ1-4; possibly TRBD1 for D (6 bases). CDR3 size: 15 residues. Germline lookup yields CDR1 LNHDA and CDR2 SQIVND (reference sequence). V was shortened by 7 bases and J by 0 bases, with 12 bases between the two germline ends. CDR3 DNA: TGTGCCAGTACCAACCACAGGGCAACTAATGAAAAACTGTTTTTT. Translating gives CASTNHRATNEKLFF. Based on the CDR3 plus reference TRBV19 and TRBJ1-4, the full variable domain is DGGITQSPKYLFRKEGQNVTLSCEQNLNHDAMYWYRQDPGQGLRLIYYSQIVNDFQKGDIAEGYSVSREKKESFPLTVTSAQKNPTAFYLCASTNHRATNEKLFFGSGTQLSVL.

The chain is built from TRBV19 and TRBJ1-2; 7 nucleotides line up with TRBD1. The CDR3 spans 13 residues. From germline, CDR1 is LNHDA and CDR2 SQIVND (reference sequence). Trimming at V came to 5 bases and at J to 3 bases, leaving 3 bases not matched to a gene. CDR3 amino acids: CASSPQGDYGYTF. The CDR3 nucleotides read TGTGCCAGTAGTCCGCAGGGGGACTATGGCTACACCTTC.

This clone was seen a single time. In DNA form, the CDR3 reads TGTGCCAGCAGTTACTCGAGGCAGGGAAATCAGCCCCAGCATTTT. The encoded protein is CASSYSRQGNQPQHF. This chain uses TRBV6-5 with TRBJ1-5; possible D gene TRBD1, 5 bases. The CDR3 contains 15 residues. Germline V CDR1 and CDR2: MNHEY, SVGAGI. Trimming stripped 0 bases from V and 4 bases from J, with 10 bases between.

This chain links TRBV4-2 with TRBJ2-7, with 7 nucleotides matching TRBD1. The ends lost 4 bases at V and 1 base at J; junction bases unmatched: 10. Germline CDR1 is LGHNA and CDR2 is YNFKEQ. This CDR3 has 16 amino acids. CDR3 nucleotide sequence: TGTGCCAGCAGCCGTCTACAGGGGCCCCAATCCTACGAGCAGTACTTC. Its protein product is CASSRLQGPQSYEQYF.

The count of this clone is one. The chain is built from TRBV9 and TRBJ1-6; 10 nucleotides line up with TRBD1. Germline values: CDR1 SGDLS, CDR2 YYNGEE. After removal of 0 bases from V and 9 bases from J, the junction contained 3 bases not matched to a gene. This CDR3 spans 15 amino acids. CDR3 in amino acids: CASSVGTGGSSPLHF. The CDR3 DNA reads as TGTGCCAGCAGCGTAGGGACAGGGGGGAGTTCACCCCTCCACTTT. Complete variable domain (other parts from reference TRBV9 and TRBJ1-6): DSGVTQTPKHLITATGQRVTLRCSPRSGDLSVYWYQQSLDQGLQFLIQYYNGEERAKGNILERFSAQQFPDLHSELNLSSLELGDSALYFCASSVGTGGSSPLHFGNGTRLTVT.

V is TRBV5-1 and J is TRBJ1-6; D is perhaps TRBD1 (5 bases). The CDR3 is 18 amino acids. The germline V gene encodes CDR1 SGHRS and CDR2 YFSETQ. Trimming took off 1 base at V and 0 bases at J, with 14 bases between the two ends. The CDR3 DNA reads TGCGCCAGCAGCTTGTGGGAACAGGCCAGCTCCTATAATTCACCCCTCCACTTT. This sequence encodes CASSLWEQASSYNSPLHF.